This T cell receptor beta chain was captured in a study of PD-1 blockade in classical Hodgkin lymphoma (dated by TCRdb to between 2020 and 2021). Background on the whole study: Nivolumab dosing was 3 mg/kg intravenously every 2 weeks, continuing until either disease progression or unacceptable toxicity. A peripheral blood immune signature of response to PD-1 blockade in classical Hodgkin lymphoma was defined using TCR beta sequencing and CyTOF.

What this sample's time point label stands for: cycle 4 day 1 (C4D1), after five to seven weeks of nivolumab. Relapse after autologous stem cell transplantation had occurred in all trial patients, and cohorts A, B and C were distinguished by prior brentuximab vedotin exposure. A total of under 70 patients with relapsed/refractory classical Hodgkin lymphoma made up the trial cohort, and each patient's best overall response was complete response, partial response or progressive disease. In the multi-cohort phase II CheckMate 205 trial, trial patients received single-agent nivolumab. An independent review committee assessed best overall response using the 2007 International Working Group response criteria. Trial PBMCs were obtained immediately prior to nivolumab initiation (C1D1) and on therapy at cycle 2 day 1 and cycle 4 day 1. Peripheral blood was collected in 8 mL Vacutainer Cell Preparation Tubes, from which PBMCs were isolated by centrifugation and then cryopreserved.

Genomic DNA was isolated using the Qiagen DNeasy kit from unsorted PBMCs as well as from negatively selected CD4+ and CD8+ fractions. TCR beta CDR3 regions were amplified by immunoSEQ multiplex PCR using primers annealing to V and J segments. A synthetic immune receptor repertoire was used to minimize amplification bias, and any residual bias was removed computationally once sequencing was done. In the source study's methods: Custom Python scripts were used to quantify repertoire diversity as the Shannon entropy index. The unsorted, CD4+ and CD8+ repertoires were each analyzed separately, with the exception of combined analyses, where CD4+ and CD8+ sequences were merged in silico. A clone counted as expanded when the clone's frequency after treatment rose at least 2-fold relative to C1D1, and clones undetected at baseline were given a pseudocount of 0.5. Singleton clones were defined as clones with 0 or 1 copy at C1D1, and non-singleton clones were defined as clones with 2 or more copies. Clones expanded in unsorted samples were labelled as CD4+, CD8+ or unknown by matching protein sequences in sorted samples from the same patient. Wilcoxon tests on paired samples were used to test diversity changes from C1D1 to C4D1. Imported from immuneACCESS, the table was reduced by TCRdb to in-frame sequences with V and J called. These copies leave out some clones; in studies compared against another copy, an unresolved V gene accounts for under half, and the cause of the remainder is not known. The V and J calls and clone size come from that table; D and trimming were worked out from the DNA. This sample holds just under 45,000 clones; 66% were observed only once. Of the sample, approximately 3% falls within the top ten clones.

What the study reported, not specific to this receptor: By C4D1, a significant rise was seen in CD4+ TCR diversity but not in CD8+ TCR diversity (p=0.0027 vs p=0.16), and the rise was most apparent among complete responders (p=0.02). Lower diversity was seen in patients whose nivolumab began less than 1 year after ASCT, and these patients were left out of later analyses so that immune reconstitution would not confound the results. Newly diagnosed patients were reported to have lower baseline TCR diversity than healthy donors, and relapsed/refractory patients were reported to have lower baseline TCR diversity still. Trial patients achieving complete response had baseline diversity similar to newly diagnosed patients, whereas partial responders and progressors had significantly lower diversity. The study covered only a single clinical trial cohort, and the causes of the repertoire differences, possibly disease activity or prior therapy, were still not defined.

As for this clone: The target of this receptor is not known. Base qualities are not at hand, and no much larger clone is one base apart.

Trimming removed 5 bases from V and 10 bases from J, leaving 15 bases between the germline ends. As encoded in the germline V gene (reference sequence), CDR1 is GTSNPN while CDR2 is SVGIG. The CDR3 contains 13 residues, cysteine and phenylalanine counted. The read is trimmed to its CDR3 DNA, 39 bases read in frame from base 1. The origin of this receptor is a human donor with classical Hodgkin lymphoma. Here the chain combines TRBV30 and TRBJ1-6, with TRBD1 perhaps the D gene, on 5 matching bases. Specimen: peripheral blood mononuclear cells (PBMCs), collected before the fourth cycle of nivolumab. The nucleotide sequence is TGTGCCTGGGCTGAGGGGCAGAGGTCACCCCTCCACTTT. Translation gives CAWAEGQRSPLHF.